These 29 T cell receptor beta chains originate from one sample sequenced in a study of cytomegalovirus exposure and HLA in healthy donors. The PCR contained 60 Vbeta and 13 Jbeta primers. Profiled with immunoSEQ multiplex PCR; TCRdb holds only in-frame clones, not every one. This table holds some 150,000 clones, about four fifths found once. The source material was PBMCs. These receptors were obtained from a man between 25 and 39 years old in good health and CMV-seronegative.

V usage is TRBV4-1 and J usage is TRBJ2-7, with 8 bases aligning to TRBD2. The V gene end was trimmed by 0 bases and the J gene end by 4 bases; junction bases not matched to a gene: 5. Germline V gene sequence: CDR1 MGHRA, CDR2 YSYEKL. The CDR3 runs 15 residues. The CDR3 spells CASSQETLAEYEQYF. The CDR3 nucleotides read TGCGCCAGCAGCCAAGAGACACTAGCGGAGTACGAGCAGTACTTC.

The V and J genes are TRBV2 and TRBJ2-7; D possibly corresponds to TRBD1 (6 bases). V lost 4 bases and J 3 bases, leaving 13 bases between the germline ends. Germline values: CDR1 SNHLY, CDR2 FYNNEI. The CDR3 totals 14 residues. The CDR3 nucleotides are TGTGCCAGCAGTGGACTGCTAGGGGGCTACGAGCAGTACTTC. It specifies CASSGLLGGYEQYF.

This chain links TRBV5-1 with TRBJ2-7; D is possibly TRBD1 (5 bases). Germline CDR1 reads SGHRS; CDR2 reads YFSETQ. The CDR3 has 16 residues. Between the trimmed V and J ends, which lost 0 bases and 4 bases, there was a span of 17 bases. For the CDR3, the DNA is TGCGCCAGCAGCTTGGTGGCAGGGCGGCCTCCGTACGAGCAGTACTTC. It specifies CASSLVAGRPPYEQYF.

The chain is built from TRBV19 and TRBJ1-5; unclear D gene. Germline CDR1 reads LNHDA; CDR2 reads SQIVND (reference sequence). V lost 3 bases and J 3 bases, leaving 6 bases between the germline ends. The CDR3 has 13 amino acids. CDR3 sequence: CASSIDINQPQHF. The CDR3 nucleotides read TGTGCCAGTAGTATCGACATCAATCAGCCCCAGCATTTT.

The chain uses TRBV4-2 and TRBJ2-3; TRBD2 matches 10 bases. Germline loops: CDR1 LGHNA, CDR2 YNFKEQ. The CDR3 runs 16 residues. The J segment lost 1 base and the V segment lost 0 bases, leaving 1 base of the junction unmatched. The chain's CDR3 is CASSQDLAGGTDTQYF. Here the CDR3 DNA reads TGTGCCAGCAGCCAAGATCTAGCGGGGGGCACAGATACGCAGTATTTT.

The V gene is TRBV7-2, the J gene TRBJ1-2; a possible D gene is TRBD1 (6 bases). Trimming took 5 bases from V and 1 from J, leaving 23 bases between them. The CDR3 is 18 amino acids. Germline V CDR1 and CDR2: SGHTA, FQGNSA. CDR3 in amino acids: CASSLRGGRAYLNYGYTF. The DNA of the CDR3 is TGTGCCAGCAGCCTTAGGGGGGGGCGGGCATACCTTAACTATGGCTACACCTTC.

CDR3 coding DNA: TGTGCCATCAGTGGGGACAACCAAGAGACCCAGTACTTC. Protein sequence: CAISGDNQETQYF. The chain links TRBV10-3 to TRBJ2-5; weak D call: TRBD1 (6 bases). Germline CDR1 reads ENHRY; CDR2 reads SYGVKD. V lost 4 bases and J lost 0, with 6 bases in between. The CDR3 is 13 residues long.

Regarding this clone: A read error may produce the germline difference seen at one junction end. The V and J genes are TRBV7-7 and TRBJ2-5, with D possibly TRBD2 on 5 matching bases. The V gene's germline CDR1 is SSHAT and CDR2 FNYEAQ (reference sequence). This CDR3 has 13 residues. CDR3 bases: TGTGCTAGCAGCGCCTCCGGGGAAGAGACCCAGTACTTC. It specifies CASSASGEETQYF.

J is TRBJ2-7 and V is TRBV30; 11 bases line up with TRBD2. Germline values: CDR1 GTSNPN, CDR2 SVGIG (reference sequence). The CDR3 runs 18 residues. J lost 2 bases, V lost 0 bases, and 12 bases had no gene match. The CDR3 nucleotides are TGTGCCTGGAGTGTACCTCGGTTTAGCGGGAGGGTACCCTACGAGCAGTACTTC. Its translation is CAWSVPRFSGRVPYEQYF.

Details on this clone: The sample contains more than one DNA sequence encoding this CDR3. The chain uses TRBV6-4 and TRBJ1-5; a possible D gene is TRBD1 (6 bases). In germline, CDR1 is MRHNA, CDR2 SNTAGT. Trimming cost V 5 bases and J 1 base, with 12 bases left between them. This CDR3 has 15 residues. The CDR3 loop reads CASSKSGGSNQPQHF. CDR3 DNA: TGTGCCAGCAGTAAATCGGGGGGCAGCAATCAGCCCCAGCATTTT.

The sample holds one count of this clone. This chain connects TRBV28 to TRBJ2-5; the match to TRBD2 covers 9 bases. Germline assignment: CDR1 MDHEN and CDR2 SYDVKM. This CDR3 contains 15 residues. V lost 6 bases to trimming and J lost 5 bases; unmatched junction nucleotides: 10. The CDR3 here is CASRGRTSEDETQYF. The CDR3 coding sequence is TGTGCCAGCAGGGGCCGGACTAGCGAAGACGAGACCCAGTACTTC.

The chain recombines TRBV5-1 with TRBJ2-7, with TRBD1 matching over 9 bases. The junction had 6 bases not matched to a gene; V was cut back by 0 bases and J by 5 bases. The CDR3 sequence is 15 residues long. CDR1 and CDR2 from the germline V gene are SGHRS and YFSETQ. The CDR3 DNA is TGCGCCAGCAGCTTGGGAGGGACAGGGACAGACGAGCAGTACTTC. Translation: CASSLGGTGTDEQYF.

The chain has TRBV4-1 and TRBJ2-7; 9 bases agree with TRBD1. The junction had 9 bases not matched to a gene; V was cut back by 4 bases and J by 5 bases. The CDR3 contains 15 residues. In germline, CDR1 is MGHRA, CDR2 YSYEKL. The DNA of the CDR3 is TGCGCCAGCAGCCGTACCGGGACAGGGACGGACGAGCAGTACTTC. This codes for CASSRTGTGTDEQYF.

The chain uses TRBV30 and TRBJ2-1; the match to TRBD2 covers 10 bases. The CDR3 covers 12 residues. Germline V gives CDR1 GTSNPN, CDR2 SVGIG (reference sequence). V lost 0 bases to trimming and J lost 14 bases; unmatched junction nucleotides: 4. The CDR3 DNA is TGTGCCTGGAGTGTCGGACTAGCGGTTGAGTTCTTC. It specifies CAWSVGLAVEFF. Complete variable domain (other parts from reference TRBV30 and TRBJ2-1): SQTIHQWPATLVQPVGSPLSLECTVEGTSNPNLYWYRQAAGRGLQLLFYSVGIGQISSEVPQNLSASRPQDRQFILSSKKLLLSDSGFYLCAWSVGLAVEFFGPGTRLTVL.

This sequence joins TRBV7-8 and TRBJ2-2; 10 bases match TRBD2. The V gene end was trimmed by 1 base and the J gene end by 4 bases; junction bases not matched to a gene: 6. Germline CDR1 is SGHVS and CDR2 is FQNEAQ. The CDR3 runs to 17 residues. The CDR3 reads CASSLVSGGAVTGELFF. The CDR3, as DNA: TGTGCCAGCAGCTTAGTGAGCGGGGGGGCGGTCACCGGGGAGCTGTTTTTT.

The J gene is TRBJ2-5, the V gene TRBV5-1; 15 positions match TRBD2. V was pared by 4 bases and J by 4 bases, with 5 bases of the junction left unmatched. The germline gives CDR1 SGHRS, CDR2 YFSETQ. The CDR3 consists of 16 residues. CDR3 nucleotide sequence: TGCGCCAGCAGCCTGGGACTAGCGGGGGGCCCAGAGACCCAGTACTTC. Its protein is CASSLGLAGGPETQYF.

The chain combines TRBV4-1 with TRBJ2-7, with no clear D. This CDR3 contains 16 residues. CDR1 and CDR2 from the germline V gene are MGHRA and YSYEKL. Trimming took 1 base from V and 0 from J, leaving 13 bases between them. CDR3 sequence reads: CASSQVQTFSSYEQYF. The CDR3 DNA sequence: TGCGCCAGCAGCCAAGTCCAAACCTTTAGCTCCTACGAGCAGTACTTC.

V usage is TRBV6-4 and J usage is TRBJ2-1, with TRBD2 matching 15 bases. CDR1 and CDR2 (germline): MRHNA, SNTAGT. V lost 6 bases and J lost 9; bases outside the gene matches: 6. This CDR3 has 15 residues. The CDR3 loop is CASRGLAGGSGEQFF. The CDR3 region has the DNA TGTGCCAGCAGGGGACTAGCGGGGGGAAGCGGTGAGCAGTTCTTC.

The CDR3: CASSLAGASNHEQYF. The CDR3 DNA reads TGCGCCAGCAGCTTGGCGGGAGCGTCAAACCACGAGCAGTACTTC. The chain recombines TRBV5-1 with TRBJ2-7; the D gene is possibly TRBD2 (6 bases). CDR1 is SGHRS, CDR2 YFSETQ, per germline. The CDR3 is made up of 15 amino acids. Trimming took 0 bases from V and 5 from J, leaving 15 bases between them. Full variable domain (outside the CDR3, taken from reference TRBV5-1 and TRBJ2-7): KAGVTQTPRYLIKTRGQQVTLSCSPISGHRSVSWYQQTPGQGLQFLFEYFSETQRNKGNFPGRFSGRQFSNSRSEMNVSTLELGDSALYLCASSLAGASNHEQYFGPGTRLTVT.

The chain recombines TRBV10-3 with TRBJ2-3; TRBD2 matches at 15 bases. This CDR3 region has 18 residues. The V gene's germline CDR1 is ENHRY and CDR2 SYGVKD. Losses at the gene ends were 6 bases for V and 1 base for J; bases not matched to a gene: 8. As DNA, the CDR3 is TGTGCCATCAGGGCGGGACTAGCGGGAGGAGTGGGCACAGATACGCAGTATTTT. Amino acid sequence: CAIRAGLAGGVGTDTQYF.

This chain uses TRBV5-4 with TRBJ1-2, with TRBD1 identical over 10 bases. CDR1 and CDR2 (germline): SGHNT, YYREEE (reference sequence). With 3 bases clipped from V and 5 bases from J, the junction kept 7 bases outside the gene matches. The CDR3 covers 15 residues. The CDR3 loop is CASSYPTGGIYGYTF. CDR3 nucleotides: TGTGCCAGCAGCTACCCGACAGGGGGCATTTATGGCTACACCTTC.

The table lists this clone with many counts. The rearrangement joins TRBV7-9 to TRBJ2-7; 7 positions agree with TRBD2. The V gene end was trimmed by 2 bases and the J gene end by 0 bases; junction bases not matched to a gene: 10. Germline loops: CDR1 SEHNR, CDR2 FQNEAQ (reference sequence). The CDR3 is 17 residues long. CDR3 coding DNA: TGTGCCAGCAGCTTACTGTGGGGGGGAAGGAACTCCTACGAGCAGTACTTC. As protein: CASSLLWGGRNSYEQYF.

The chain combines TRBV7-9 with TRBJ1-2, with D possibly TRBD1 on 6 matching bases. This CDR3 region has 18 residues. The V gene lost 6 bases and the J gene lost 5 bases, with 28 bases spanning the gap. CDR1 SEHNR and CDR2 FQNEAQ come from the germline V gene (reference sequence). The CDR3 nucleotides read TGTGCCAGCAGTTGGGGGCCGGGACATAGGAACGTATGGTATGGCTACACCTTC. The encoded protein is CASSWGPGHRNVWYGYTF.

The chain couples TRBV7-9 to TRBJ2-2, with a weak D call TRBD2 (5 bases). The V gene's germline CDR1 is SEHNR and CDR2 FQNEAQ (reference sequence). V lost 2 bases and J lost 4, with 11 bases in between. This CDR3 is built from 15 residues. The CDR3 DNA reads TGTGCCAGCAGCTTACCCAGCCGGGGCACCGGGGAGCTGTTTTTT. This translates into CASSLPSRGTGELFF.

The chain joins TRBV6-5 to TRBJ1-2; TRBD1 matches 7 bases. CDR3 length: 14 residues. The V gene end was trimmed by 1 base and the J gene end by 4 bases; junction bases not matched to a gene: 3. Germline V gives CDR1 MNHEY, CDR2 SVGAGI. CDR3 nucleotides: TGTGCCAGCAGTTACTGGGGACAGAGCTATGGCTACACCTTC. Amino acid sequence: CASSYWGQSYGYTF.

The chain is built from TRBV5-1 and TRBJ2-3; 7 bases match TRBD2. This CDR3 is built from 16 residues. V shed 0 bases and J 0 bases; nucleotides not matched to a gene: 4. CDR1 is SGHRS and CDR2 is YFSETQ in the germline V gene. The CDR3 coding sequence is TGCGCCAGCAGCTTGGGTCTAGCGGCTAGCACAGATACGCAGTATTTT. The encoded protein is CASSLGLAASTDTQYF.

The chain joins TRBV7-9 to TRBJ2-1; 10 bases match TRBD2. There are 17 residues in the CDR3. The J segment lost 1 base and the V segment lost 8 bases, leaving 11 bases of the junction unmatched. The germline gives CDR1 SEHNR, CDR2 FQNEAQ (reference sequence). The CDR3 loop reads CASGPPRLAGSYNEQFF. CDR3 sequence (DNA): TGTGCCAGCGGTCCTCCCAGACTAGCGGGTTCCTACAATGAGCAGTTCTTC.

This chain joins TRBV10-3 and TRBJ2-7; no clear D gene. V shed 3 bases and J shed 4 bases, with 10 bases lying between them. In germline, CDR1 is ENHRY, CDR2 SYGVKD. CDR3 length: 13 amino acids. In DNA, the CDR3 is TGTGCCATCAGTGAAGTTTCCGGGTACGAGCAGTACTTC. Translating it yields CAISEVSGYEQYF.

This clone was found a few times. DNA of the CDR3: TGTGCCAGCAGCGCGGACAGGGGGAACACTGAAGCTTTCTTT. As protein: CASSADRGNTEAFF. The chain couples TRBV5-6 to TRBJ1-1; 9 nucleotides match TRBD1. This CDR3 is 14 amino acids long. Trimming at V came to 4 bases and at J to 1 base, leaving 2 bases not matched to a gene. CDR1 SGHDT and CDR2 YYEEEE come from the germline V gene.